The 16 T cell receptor beta chains below all came from one sample that was sequenced in a study of blood T cell repertoires in COVID-19. Only in-frame clones appear in the TCRdb table, and some are missing; sequencing was by immunoSEQ multiplex PCR. The sample holds about 150,000 clones, around 86% seen once. The sequencing input was peripheral blood. Receptors were obtained from a man aged 55 to 70 with COVID-19, enrolled during active disease.

This sequence joins TRBV7-9 and TRBJ2-5; 10 bases are shared with TRBD1. Germline values: CDR1 SEHNR, CDR2 FQNEAQ (reference sequence). This CDR3 is built from 15 residues. V lost 1 base, J lost 1 base, and 0 bases stayed unmatched. DNA of the CDR3: TGTGCCAGCAGCTTAGGACAGGGGGCCCAAGAGACCCAGTACTTC. Its protein is CASSLGQGAQETQYF.

This clone appeared a single time. The chain has TRBV25-1 and TRBJ1-2, with a tentative D call TRBD1 (6 bases). The CDR3 sequence is 13 residues long. V lost 7 bases and J 8 bases, leaving 17 bases between the germline ends. From germline, CDR1 is MGHDK and CDR2 SYGVNS. For the CDR3, the DNA is TGTGCCAGCACCGATAGGGACACACGGGGCTACACCTTC. Amino acids: CASTDRDTRGYTF.

The chain joins TRBV12-3 or TRBV12-4 to TRBJ1-4; 7 bases line up with TRBD1. The J segment lost 5 bases and the V segment lost 7 bases, leaving 4 bases of the junction unmatched. This CDR3 region has 13 residues. CDR3 residues: CASKGQQNEKLFF. The DNA of the CDR3 is TGTGCCAGCAAGGGACAGCAAAATGAAAAACTGTTTTTT.

The chain joins TRBV19 to TRBJ2-7; no firm D call. V shed 4 bases and J shed 3 bases, with 10 bases lying between them. This CDR3 comprises 13 residues. CDR1 is LNHDA and CDR2 is SQIVND in the germline V gene (reference sequence). The chain's CDR3 is CASSTGPRYEQYF. CDR3 DNA sequence: TGTGCCAGTAGTACGGGTCCGCGCTACGAGCAGTACTTC.

This chain joins TRBV3-1 (or the pseudogene TRBV3-2) and TRBJ1-2, with D possibly being TRBD1 (5 bases). CDR3 length: 15 residues. Trimming removed 0 bases from V and 2 bases from J, with 10 bases in between. Germline CDR1 reads LGHDT; CDR2 reads YNNKEL (reference sequence). CDR3 amino acids: CASSQDWAGNYGYTF. The CDR3 DNA reads as TGTGCCAGCAGCCAAGATTGGGCAGGGAACTATGGCTACACCTTC.

The chain carries TRBV30 and TRBJ1-5, with 7 bases that match TRBD1. The CDR3 consists of 18 residues. The ends lost 2 bases at V and 6 bases at J; junction bases unmatched: 19. The V gene's germline CDR1 is GTSNPN and CDR2 SVGIG (reference sequence). The CDR3 loop reads CAWSPTAGQRVSSQPQHF. The DNA for the CDR3 is TGTGCCTGGAGTCCAACGGCGGGACAGCGTGTTTCTTCTCAGCCCCAGCATTTT.

The chain uses TRBV14 and TRBJ1-1; D gene uncertain. This CDR3 is built from 14 residues. CDR1 and CDR2 from the germline V gene are SGHDN and FVKESK. Trimming left V 3 bases short and J 0 bases short, with 8 bases between. The CDR3 protein is CASSQGSMNTEAFF. The CDR3 nucleotides are TGTGCCAGCAGCCAGGGGAGTATGAACACTGAAGCTTTCTTT.

The rearrangement uses TRBV11-2 and TRBJ2-2, with D tentatively TRBD1 (6 bases). There are 14 residues in the CDR3. Germline CDR1 and CDR2: SGHAT and FQNNGV. CDR3 nucleotides: TGTGCTAACAGGGCGGGCCCGAACACCGGGGAGCTGTTTTTT. Translated: CANRAGPNTGELFF.

This chain connects TRBV5-4 to TRBJ1-3, with TRBD1 matching over 8 bases. V lost 5 bases, J lost 0 bases, and 13 bases stayed unmatched. CDR3 size: 18 residues. From germline, CDR1 is SGHNT and CDR2 YYREEE (reference sequence). CDR3 nucleotide sequence: TGTGCCAGCAGTCCGGGACAGGCCTTCACGGGCTCTGGAAACACCATATATTTT. Translating it yields CASSPGQAFTGSGNTIYF. Together with reference TRBV5-4 and TRBJ1-3, the CDR3 gives the full variable domain: ETGVTQSPTHLIKTRGQQVTLRCSSQSGHNTVSWYQQALGQGPQFIFQYYREEENGRGNFPPRFSGLQFPNYSSELNVNALELDDSALYLCASSPGQAFTGSGNTIYFGEGSWLTVV.

This clone was seen just once. Other nucleotide sequences in the sample specify the same CDR3. The rearrangement uses TRBV29-1 and TRBJ1-1; a possible D gene is TRBD1 (6 bases). Trimming took 3 bases from V and 3 from J, leaving 11 bases between them. CDR3 length: 13 amino acids. CDR1 SQVTM and CDR2 ANQGSEA come from the germline V gene. The chain's CDR3 is CSVDKGGDTEAFF. The CDR3, as DNA: TGCAGCGTTGATAAAGGGGGGGACACTGAAGCTTTCTTT. The entire variable domain, with the rest obtained from reference TRBV29-1 and TRBJ1-1, is as follows: SAVISQKPSRDICQRGTSLTIQCQVDSQVTMMFWYRQQPGQSLTLIATANQGSEATYESGFVIDKFPISRPNLTFSTLTVSNMSPEDSSIYLCSVDKGGDTEAFFGQGTRLTVV.

The chain carries TRBV12-5 and TRBJ1-1; 7 bases line up with TRBD1. The trim removed 6 bases at V and 0 bases at J, leaving 4 bases unmatched. This CDR3 has 14 residues. Germline loops: CDR1 LGHNT, CDR2 FRNRAP. This chain's CDR3 is CASGTGTVNTEAFF. In DNA form, the CDR3 reads TGTGCTAGTGGCACAGGGACAGTGAACACTGAAGCTTTCTTT.

The chain recombines TRBV7-9 with TRBJ1-4; D may be TRBD1 (5 bases). The CDR3 covers 14 residues. Germline CDR1 is SEHNR and CDR2 is FQNEAQ (reference sequence). Trimming took off 4 bases at V and 8 bases at J, with 14 bases between the two ends. The CDR3 nucleotides are TGTGCCAGCAGCTCAGACTTAAAGGGGGAAAAACTGTTTTTT. This sequence encodes CASSSDLKGEKLFF.

Turning to this clone: Other DNA sequences in the sample encode the same CDR3. V and J are TRBV7-2 and TRBJ1-2; D not resolved. The V gene lost 5 bases and the J gene lost 5 bases, with 9 bases spanning the gap. Germline V gene sequence: CDR1 SGHTA, CDR2 FQGNSA. There are 12 residues in the CDR3. The CDR3 DNA follows: TGTGCCAGCAGCCTCCGGGAGTATGGCTACACCTTC. It codes for CASSLREYGYTF.

The gene calls are TRBV4-1 and TRBJ1-2; TRBD1 might be the D (5 bases). Trimming took 0 bases from V and 2 from J, leaving 22 bases between them. The CDR3 is 19 residues long. CDR1 MGHRA and CDR2 YSYEKL come from the germline V gene. The CDR3, as DNA: TGCGCCAGCAGCCAAGACGGCCACCCCTACAGGACAACAAACTATGGCTACACCTTC. Translated: CASSQDGHPYRTTNYGYTF.

The chain employs TRBV6-6 and TRBJ1-4, with 8 bases fitting TRBD1. Germline values: CDR1 MNHNY, CDR2 SVGAGI (reference sequence). Trimming at V came to 5 bases and at J to 5 bases, leaving 10 bases not matched to a gene. The CDR3 runs 16 residues. DNA of the CDR3: TGTGCCAGCAGTGGGGGCATGACAGGGGACAATGAAAAACTGTTTTTT. Its protein is CASSGGMTGDNEKLFF.

This rearrangement joins TRBV18 to TRBJ1-1; perhaps TRBD1 as D (5 bases). CDR3 size: 15 residues. V dropped 5 bases and J dropped 0 bases, with 13 bases sitting between them. From germline, CDR1 is KGHSH and CDR2 LQKENI. In nucleotides, the CDR3 is TGTGCCAGCTCATCGCCGGCGGGGGTGAACACTGAAGCTTTCTTT. Its protein is CASSSPAGVNTEAFF.